This T cell receptor (beta chain) was identified in a study of T cell changes during pregnancy in multiple sclerosis. V shed 0 bases and J 2 bases; nucleotides not matched to a gene: 5. The CDR3 runs 16 residues. Germline CDR1 reads SGDLS; CDR2 reads YYNGEE. Assay: immunoSEQ multiplex PCR; the TCRdb copy retains only in-frame clones and omits some. The sample holds about 100,000 clones, roughly 92% seen once. The source was peripheral blood, collected in the second trimester of pregnancy. This chain links TRBV9 with TRBJ1-3, with 7 bases identical to TRBD1. The clonotype comes from a female donor with multiple sclerosis, enrolled in a pregnancy study. Written as DNA, the CDR3 is TGTGCCAGCAGCGTAGCTCCGACAGGGACTGGAAACACCATATATTTT. Its translation: CASSVAPTGTGNTIYF.